This entry lists 24 T cell receptor beta chains sequenced from one sample in a study of T-cell reconstitution after alpha-beta-depleted transplantation in children. Preparation of the TCRbeta library used unique molecular identifiers. TCRdb re-analysed the PCR reads in MiXCR, keeping a single row per CDR3 protein. This table has approximately 640,000 distinct CDR3 sequences, roughly 17% appearing once. Material: PBMCs from the stem cell graft donor, obtained from the stem cell graft. The receptors shown here come from a human donor who donated a stem cell graft to a child with acute myeloid leukemia.

V gene TRBV30 combines with J gene TRBJ2-1; D is ambiguous. CDR1 is GTSNPN and CDR2 is SVGIG in the germline V gene (reference sequence). The CDR3 consists of 12 residues. Trimming removed 0 bases at V and 4 bases at J, with 4 bases between. This chain's CDR3 is CAWSVSYNEQFF. The CDR3 coding sequence is TGTGCCTGGAGTGTGTCGTACAATGAGCAGTTCTTC.

The rearrangement joins TRBV4-2 to TRBJ2-5, with 8 positions matching TRBD2. Germline V gene lookup returns CDR1 LGHNA and CDR2 YNFKEQ. The CDR3 has 17 residues. V lost 4 bases to trimming and J lost 5 bases; unmatched junction nucleotides: 15. The CDR3 DNA reads TGTGCCAGCAGCCCCCGGGCTAGCGGGCGCCGGCAGGAGACCCAGTACTTC. Its translation: CASSPRASGRRQETQYF.

This clonotype was seen many times. The V and J genes are TRBV27 and TRBJ1-2, with 9 nucleotides matching TRBD1. CDR1 and CDR2 from the germline V gene are MNHEY and SMNVEV (reference sequence). V dropped 7 bases and J dropped 5; count of bases not matched to a gene: 11. This CDR3 comprises 15 residues. The CDR3 DNA reads TGTGCCAGCAAGAGGACAGGACAGGGGTATTATGGCTACACCTTC. Translating gives CASKRTGQGYYGYTF.

V is TRBV4-1 and J is TRBJ1-3, with D possibly TRBD1 on 5 matching bases. The V gene's germline CDR1 is MGHRA and CDR2 YSYEKL. This CDR3 spans 15 amino acids. The V gene lost 0 bases and the J gene lost 2 bases, with 8 bases spanning the gap. The CDR3 sequence: CASSQDGAAGNTIYF. The CDR3 nucleotides are TGCGCCAGCAGCCAAGACGGGGCGGCTGGAAACACCATATATTTT.

The J gene is TRBJ1-4, the V gene TRBV7-2, with 9 bases identical to TRBD1. This CDR3 has 18 amino acids. CDR1 is SGHTA and CDR2 is FQGNSA in the germline V gene. The J segment lost 6 bases and the V segment lost 0 bases, leaving 11 bases of the junction unmatched. The CDR3 DNA reads TGTGCCAGCAGCTTAGCCCGATTACGACAGGGGGTGGATGAAAAACTGTTTTTT. Amino acids: CASSLARLRQGVDEKLFF.

V gene TRBV25-1 combines with J gene TRBJ2-5; TRBD1 agrees at 10 bases. Losses at the gene ends were 2 bases for V and 5 bases for J; bases not matched to a gene: 11. The CDR3 length is 17 residues. CDR1 is MGHDK, CDR2 SYGVNS, per germline. CDR3 nucleotides: TGTGCCAGCAGTGAAGGTCCGGGACAGGGGACCGTGGAGACCCAGTACTTC. Protein: CASSEGPGQGTVETQYF. Full variable domain (outside the CDR3, taken from reference TRBV25-1 and TRBJ2-5): EADIYQTPRYLVIGTGKKITLECSQTMGHDKMYWYQQDPGMELHLIHYSYGVNSTEKGDLSSESTVSRIRTEHFPLTLESARPSHTSQYLCASSEGPGQGTVETQYFGPGTRLLVL.

The V and J genes are TRBV2 and TRBJ1-5, with TRBD1 identical over 9 bases. J gave up 3 bases and V 6 bases, and 12 bases lay outside the gene matches. Germline V gene sequence: CDR1 SNHLY, CDR2 FYNNEI. The CDR3 loop spans 17 amino acids. CDR3 amino acids: CASSPPRTGAYNQPQHF. CDR3 nucleotides: TGTGCCAGCAGCCCGCCTAGGACAGGGGCGTACAATCAGCCCCAGCATTTT.

The chain couples TRBV18 to TRBJ2-3; no reliable D call. The ends were cut back, 4 bases at V and 4 bases at J, with 9 bases in the middle. The CDR3 has 13 residues. Germline V CDR1 and CDR2: KGHSH, LQKENI. The CDR3 loop is CASSLIDADTQYF. Written as DNA, the CDR3 is TGTGCCAGCTCACTGATCGACGCAGATACGCAGTATTTT. The full variable domain, in which reference TRBV18 and TRBJ2-3 provide the parts outside the CDR3, is NAGVMQNPRHLVRRRGQEARLRCSPMKGHSHVYWYRQLPEEGLKFMVYLQKENIIDESGMPKERFSAEFPKEGPSILRIQQVVRGDSAAYFCASSLIDADTQYFGPGTRLTVL.

This clonotype was seen only a few times. The chain employs TRBV20-1 and TRBJ2-4; 8 nucleotides line up with TRBD1. The CDR3 sequence is 14 residues long. CDR1 DFQATT and CDR2 SNEGSKA come from the germline V gene (reference sequence). The J segment lost 5 bases and the V segment lost 3 bases, leaving 6 bases of the junction unmatched. The CDR3 DNA reads as TGCAGTGCTAGGGAACAGGGGGTAGAAAACATTCAGTACTTC. It encodes CSAREQGVENIQYF.

The table lists this clonotype with many counts. The chain is built from TRBV29-1 and TRBJ2-2, with D unresolved. V shed 4 bases and J shed 2 bases, with 5 bases lying between them. The CDR3 runs 12 residues. Germline V gene lookup returns CDR1 SQVTM and CDR2 ANQGSEA. CDR3 loop: CSVANNTGELFF. DNA of the CDR3: TGCAGCGTTGCGAATAACACCGGGGAGCTGTTTTTT.

This clonotype was recorded at least ten times. The chain is built from TRBV7-2 and TRBJ2-5; no clear D. This CDR3 region has 15 residues. Germline values: CDR1 SGHTA, CDR2 FQGNSA. V was clipped by 4 bases and J by 1 base, with 13 bases between them. DNA of the CDR3: TGTGCCAGCAGCTCCCCCGACTTGTTCCAAGAGACCCAGTACTTC. Protein product: CASSSPDLFQETQYF.

In this sample, this clonotype turned up many times. The chain combines TRBV7-3 with TRBJ1-1, with D maybe TRBD1 (5 bases). Per the germline V gene, CDR1 is SGHTA and CDR2 is FQGTGA. V lost 5 bases and J 7 bases, leaving 11 bases between the germline ends. The CDR3 extends over 12 amino acids. The CDR3 loop is CASSLGVGEAFF. The CDR3 DNA is TGTGCCAGCAGCCTAGGGGTAGGTGAAGCTTTCTTT. Full variable domain (outside the CDR3, taken from reference TRBV7-3 and TRBJ1-1): GAGVSQTPSNKVTEKGKYVELRCDPISGHTALYWYRQSLGQGPEFLIYFQGTGAADDSGLPNDRFFAVRPEGSVSTLKIQRTERGDSAVYLCASSLGVGEAFFGQGTRLTVV.

This sequence joins TRBV7-8 and TRBJ2-1; 8 nucleotides agree with TRBD2. V gave up 5 bases and J gave up 2 bases; unmatched junction bases: 5. This CDR3 region has 15 residues. Germline assignment: CDR1 SGHVS and CDR2 FQNEAQ. The CDR3 DNA is TGTGCCAGCAGCCCGAACGGGGGGGCCTACAATGAGCAGTTCTTC. Its protein product is CASSPNGGAYNEQFF.

The chain is built from TRBV12-3 or TRBV12-4 and TRBJ1-3; possibly TRBD1 for D (5 bases). CDR3 length: 14 amino acids. The V end lost 4 bases, the J end lost 5 bases, and 12 bases lay between the germline ends. The CDR3 loop reads CASSWGADRNTIYF. As DNA, the CDR3 is TGTGCCAGCAGTTGGGGCGCGGATAGAAACACCATATATTTT.

The table lists this clonotype with many counts. V usage is TRBV7-9 and J usage is TRBJ2-6, with D hard to call. Germline V lookup: CDR1 SEHNR, CDR2 FQNEAQ (reference sequence). The length of the CDR3 is 15 residues. V lost 5 bases, J lost 0 bases, and 8 bases lay in between. CDR3 protein: CASSPSGSGANVLTF. CDR3 in DNA: TGTGCCAGCAGCCCGTCCGGCTCTGGGGCCAACGTCCTGACTTTC.

In this sample, this clonotype turned up many times. This chain joins TRBV20-1 and TRBJ2-1; either TRBD1 or TRBD2 may supply D (5 bases each). CDR3 length: 13 residues. V was clipped by 1 base and J by 8 bases, with 12 bases between them. Per the germline V gene, CDR1 is DFQATT and CDR2 is SNEGSKA (reference sequence). The CDR3 bases are TGCAGTGCTAGAGTCCCAGGGAGACATGAGCAGTTCTTC. Its translation: CSARVPGRHEQFF.

The chain joins TRBV7-6 to TRBJ1-1; D gene uncertain. V was trimmed by 5 bases and J by 3 bases, leaving 13 bases between them. CDR1 and CDR2 (germline): SGHVS, FNYEAQ. This CDR3 comprises 14 residues. The CDR3 is CASSPAAGDTEAFF. The CDR3 DNA reads TGTGCCAGCAGCCCCGCCGCGGGAGACACTGAAGCTTTCTTT.

This clonotype was seen only a few times. The chain links TRBV4-3 to TRBJ1-3; D perhaps matches TRBD1 (5 bases). There are 15 residues in the CDR3. Germline V gives CDR1 LGHNA, CDR2 YSLEER. With 4 bases removed from V and 4 bases from J, the gap between germline ends came to 14 bases. This chain's CDR3 is CASSPTRTPGNTIYF. The CDR3 region has the DNA TGCGCCAGCAGCCCTACTCGGACACCCGGAAACACCATATATTTT.

The J gene is TRBJ2-2, the V gene TRBV6-1, with D tentatively TRBD1 (6 bases). Trimming pared 5 bases from V and 5 bases from J, leaving 15 bases between. Germline values: CDR1 MNHNS, CDR2 SASEGT. The CDR3 runs to 15 residues. This chain's CDR3 is CASSLVGASTGELFF. CDR3 DNA: TGTGCCAGCAGTCTAGTGGGGGCGAGTACCGGGGAGCTGTTTTTT.

The sample holds many counts of this clonotype. The chain has TRBV7-2 and TRBJ1-2; D is possibly TRBD1 (5 bases). The germline CDR1 and CDR2 sequences are SGHTA and FQGNSA. The CDR3 spans 16 residues. Between the trimmed V and J ends, which lost 5 bases and 0 bases, there was a span of 16 bases. CDR3 residues: CASSLPPWGANYGYTF. The CDR3 nucleotides are TGTGCCAGCAGCCTTCCCCCCTGGGGGGCTAACTATGGCTACACCTTC.

This sequence joins TRBV20-1 and TRBJ2-1; TRBD2 might be the D (7 bases). Germline V gene data show CDR1 as DFQATT and CDR2 as SNEGSKA (reference sequence). CDR3 length: 16 amino acids. V dropped 0 bases and J dropped 6 bases, with 18 bases sitting between them. Written as DNA, the CDR3 is TGCAGTGCTAGAGATAGGGGGTGGGGGGGCCGCAATGAGCAGTTCTTC. Amino acids: CSARDRGWGGRNEQFF.

This clonotype showed up many times. The chain has TRBV12-3 or TRBV12-4 and TRBJ2-5, with D possibly being TRBD1 (6 bases). The CDR3 consists of 14 residues. With 4 bases removed from V and 5 bases from J, the gap between germline ends came to 14 bases. The CDR3 nucleotides read TGTGCCAGCAGTTCTACAGGGTTCGGGGAGACCCAGTACTTC. Amino acids: CASSSTGFGETQYF.

The chain employs TRBV6-5 and TRBJ1-5; 11 bases fit TRBD1. Germline CDR1 and CDR2: MNHEY and SVGAGI. V trimming: 6 bases; J trimming: 7 bases; junction bases outside the gene matches: 8. This CDR3 spans 15 amino acids. The CDR3 region is CASRAGTGGRQPQHF. In DNA, the CDR3 is TGTGCCAGCAGAGCCGGGACAGGGGGGCGACAGCCCCAGCATTTT.

In its sample, this clonotype was seen a few times. V gene TRBV5-1 combines with J gene TRBJ2-2; perhaps TRBD2 as D (5 bases). The CDR3 is 16 residues long. Trimming stripped 0 bases from V and 0 bases from J, with 9 bases between. Germline V gene data show CDR1 as SGHRS and CDR2 as YFSETQ. CDR3 coding DNA: TGCGCCAGCAGCTTGGGAAGCGGAGCGAACACCGGGGAGCTGTTTTTT. As protein: CASSLGSGANTGELFF. Filled out from reference TRBV5-1 and TRBJ2-2, the complete variable domain reads KAGVTQTPRYLIKTRGQQVTLSCSPISGHRSVSWYQQTPGQGLQFLFEYFSETQRNKGNFPGRFSGRQFSNSRSEMNVSTLELGDSALYLCASSLGSGANTGELFFGEGSRLTVL.